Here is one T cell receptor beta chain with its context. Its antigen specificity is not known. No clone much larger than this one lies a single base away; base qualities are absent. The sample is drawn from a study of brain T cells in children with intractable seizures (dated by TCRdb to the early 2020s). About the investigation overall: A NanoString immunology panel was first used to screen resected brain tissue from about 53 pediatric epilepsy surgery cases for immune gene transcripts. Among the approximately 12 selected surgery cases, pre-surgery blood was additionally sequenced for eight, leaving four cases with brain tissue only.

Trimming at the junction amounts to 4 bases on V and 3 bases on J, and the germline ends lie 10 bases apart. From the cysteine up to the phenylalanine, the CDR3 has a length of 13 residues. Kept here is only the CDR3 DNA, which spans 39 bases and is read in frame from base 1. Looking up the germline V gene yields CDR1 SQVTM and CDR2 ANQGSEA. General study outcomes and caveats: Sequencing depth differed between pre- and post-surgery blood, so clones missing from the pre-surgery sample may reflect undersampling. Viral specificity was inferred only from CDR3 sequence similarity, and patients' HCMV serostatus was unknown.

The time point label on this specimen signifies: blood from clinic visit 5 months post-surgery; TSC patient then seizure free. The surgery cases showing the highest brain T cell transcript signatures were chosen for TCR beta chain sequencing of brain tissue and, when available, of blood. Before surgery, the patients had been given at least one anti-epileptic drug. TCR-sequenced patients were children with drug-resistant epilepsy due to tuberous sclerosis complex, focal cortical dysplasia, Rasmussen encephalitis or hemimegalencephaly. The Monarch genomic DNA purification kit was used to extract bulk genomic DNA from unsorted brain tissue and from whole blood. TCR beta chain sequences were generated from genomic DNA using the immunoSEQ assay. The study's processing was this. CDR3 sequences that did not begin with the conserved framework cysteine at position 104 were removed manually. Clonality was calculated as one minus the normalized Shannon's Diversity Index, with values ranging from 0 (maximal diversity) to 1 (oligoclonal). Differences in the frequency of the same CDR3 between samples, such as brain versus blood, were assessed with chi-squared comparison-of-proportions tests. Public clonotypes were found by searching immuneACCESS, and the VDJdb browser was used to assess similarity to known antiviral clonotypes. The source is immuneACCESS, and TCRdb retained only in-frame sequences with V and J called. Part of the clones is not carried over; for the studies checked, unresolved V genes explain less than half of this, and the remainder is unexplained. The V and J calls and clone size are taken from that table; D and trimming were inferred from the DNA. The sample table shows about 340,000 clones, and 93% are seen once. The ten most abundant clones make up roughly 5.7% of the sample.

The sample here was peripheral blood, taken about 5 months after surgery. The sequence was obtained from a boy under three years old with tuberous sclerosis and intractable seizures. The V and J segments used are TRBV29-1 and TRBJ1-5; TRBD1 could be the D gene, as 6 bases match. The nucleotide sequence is TGCAGCGTTGGTCAGGGGAACAATCAGCCCCAGCATTTT. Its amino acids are CSVGQGNNQPQHF.